This T cell receptor beta chain was found in a study of T-cell reconstitution after alpha-beta-depleted transplantation in children. General observations from the study: T-cell numbers and diversity, one year after transplant, stemmed largely from T cells that were newly produced. Where some patients showed high TCRbeta diversity at day 60, it came from recipient T cells and thymic progenitors that had survived.

Unique molecular identifiers were incorporated into the prepared TCRbeta library. TCRdb used MiXCR to reprocess the PCR reads, holding one entry per CDR3 protein. The sample lists hundreds of thousands of distinct CDR3 sequences, over 10% seen once, with 2% to 2.5% in the top ten. This clonotype was seen a handful of times. Its antigen is as yet unknown. This CDR3 contains 19 residues. V lost 0 bases to trimming and J lost 0 bases; unmatched junction nucleotides: 14. CDR1 and CDR2 from the germline V gene are SQVTM and ANQGSEA. Source: PBMCs, mostly from graft donor cells, taken 360 days after TCRalphabeta/CD19-depleted stem cell transplant. This receptor was identified in a male patient aged 5 to 17 who had a stem cell transplant for acute myeloid leukemia, so the T cells may come from the graft donor. The J gene is TRBJ2-3, the V gene TRBV29-1; 8 bases line up with TRBD2. This CDR3 is CSVEDGPGLREGSTDTQYF. CDR3 nucleotides: TGCAGCGTTGAAGACGGTCCGGGTCTCCGGGAGGGGAGCACAGATACGCAGTATTTT.